This T cell receptor beta chain was recovered during a study of OX40 agonist ivuxolimab in advanced cancers. The study's findings and limits: CD8+ T cells showed, on average, more clonal expansion than CD4+ cells. CD4+ and CD8+ blood T cells expanded clonally by week 6 at 0.1 to 3.0 mg/kg. Low normalized clonal expansion also occurred in some nonresponding patients.

Systemic immunosuppression or autoimmune disease history was grounds to exclude patients. Clones were sequenced by immunoSEQ multiplex PCR, and TCRdb holds only the in-frame ones, with some missing. The repertoire consists of about 60,000 clones, with over 80% occurring once and the leading ten covering roughly 27%. As regards this clone: Its antigen is not identified.

CDR3 size: 15 residues. Between the trimmed V and J ends, which lost 4 bases and 3 bases, there was a span of 12 bases. CDR1 is SGHAT and CDR2 is FQNNGV in the germline V gene. The TCR sequence derives from an adult with an advanced solid tumor such as melanoma, head and neck, liver or kidney cancer. The source material was CD4+ or CD8+ T cells sorted from blood, sampled in a trial of the OX40 agonist ivuxolimab. The chain is built from TRBV11-2 and TRBJ1-4; no firm D call. CDR3 in DNA: TGTGCCAGCAGCTCCCGCGGTTTCGCTAATGAAAAACTGTTTTTT. Its translation: CASSSRGFANEKLFF.